This record looks at one T cell receptor beta chain sequence and its context. What it binds is not known. This CDR3 is 13 amino acids long. Germline lookup yields CDR1 SGHAT and CDR2 FQNNGV. Trimming took off 3 bases at V and 8 bases at J, with 13 bases between the two ends. These data originate in a study of CD8 T cells in ankylosing spondylitis. Study results and limitations: A motif of fewer than ten highly homologous TCR beta variants was seen as apparently characteristic of ankylosing spondylitis blood.

One entry per CDR3 protein, called by TCRdb with MiXCR from the 5' RACE reads. Among hundreds of thousands of distinct CDR3 sequences listed, roughly 15% were seen once. The sequenced sample consisted of blood, either unsorted or a sorted T cell fraction (not recorded which). This receptor was obtained from a male donor with ankylosing spondylitis. The rearrangement uses TRBV11-2 and TRBJ1-1; D is undetermined. CDR3 in amino acids: CASSLVPSLEAFF. The CDR3, as DNA: TGTGCCAGCAGCTTGGTCCCCAGCCTCGAAGCTTTCTTT. Full variable domain (remainder filled in from reference TRBV11-2 and TRBJ1-1): EAGVAQSPRYKIIEKRQSVAFWCNPISGHATLYWYQQILGQGPKLLIQFQNNGVVDDSQLPKDRFSAERLKGVDSTLKIQPAKLEDSAVYLCASSLVPSLEAFFGQGTRLTVV.